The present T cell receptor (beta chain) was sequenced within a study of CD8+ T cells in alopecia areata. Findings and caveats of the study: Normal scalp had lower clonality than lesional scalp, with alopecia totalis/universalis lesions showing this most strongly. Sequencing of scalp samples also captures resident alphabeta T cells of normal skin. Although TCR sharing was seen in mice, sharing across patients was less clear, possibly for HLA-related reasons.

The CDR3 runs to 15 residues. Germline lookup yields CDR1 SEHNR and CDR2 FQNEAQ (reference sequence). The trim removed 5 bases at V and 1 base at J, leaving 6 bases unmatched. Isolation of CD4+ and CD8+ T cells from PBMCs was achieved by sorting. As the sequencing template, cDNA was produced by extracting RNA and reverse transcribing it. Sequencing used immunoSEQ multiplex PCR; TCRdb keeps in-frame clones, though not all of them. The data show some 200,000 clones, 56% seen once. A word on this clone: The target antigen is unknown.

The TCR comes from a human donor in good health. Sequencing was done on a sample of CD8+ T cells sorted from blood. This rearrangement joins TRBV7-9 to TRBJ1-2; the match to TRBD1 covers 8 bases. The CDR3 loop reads CASSDRDRSNYGYTF. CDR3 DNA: TGTGCCAGCAGCGACCGGGACAGGAGTAACTATGGCTACACCTTC.